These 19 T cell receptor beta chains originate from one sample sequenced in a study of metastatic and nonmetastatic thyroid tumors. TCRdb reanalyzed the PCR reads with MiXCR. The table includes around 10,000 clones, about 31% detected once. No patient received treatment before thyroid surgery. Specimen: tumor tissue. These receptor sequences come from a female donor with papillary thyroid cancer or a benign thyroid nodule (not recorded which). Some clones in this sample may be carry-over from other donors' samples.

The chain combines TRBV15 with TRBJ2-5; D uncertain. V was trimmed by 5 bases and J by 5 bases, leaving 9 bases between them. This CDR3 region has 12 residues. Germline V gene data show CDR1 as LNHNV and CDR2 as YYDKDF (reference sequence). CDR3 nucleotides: TGTGCCACCAGCCCACGACCGGAGACCCAGTACTTC. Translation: CATSPRPETQYF.

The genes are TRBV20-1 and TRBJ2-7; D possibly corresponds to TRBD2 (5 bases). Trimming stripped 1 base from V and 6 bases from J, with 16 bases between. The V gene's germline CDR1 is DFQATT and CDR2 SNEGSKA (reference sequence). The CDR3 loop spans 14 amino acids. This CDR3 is CSARGLGPRGEQYF. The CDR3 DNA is TGCAGTGCTAGAGGGTTAGGACCCCGGGGCGAGCAGTACTTC.

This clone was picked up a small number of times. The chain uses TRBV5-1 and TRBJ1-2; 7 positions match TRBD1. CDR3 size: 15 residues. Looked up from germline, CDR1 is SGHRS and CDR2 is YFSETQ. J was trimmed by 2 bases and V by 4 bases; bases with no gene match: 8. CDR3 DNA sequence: TGCGCCAGCAGCCACGTACAGGGGCTGAACTATGGCTACACCTTC. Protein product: CASSHVQGLNYGYTF.

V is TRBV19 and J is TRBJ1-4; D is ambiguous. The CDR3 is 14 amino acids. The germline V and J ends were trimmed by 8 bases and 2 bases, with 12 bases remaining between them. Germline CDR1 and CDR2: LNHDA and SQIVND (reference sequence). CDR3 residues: CASGRPTTNEKLFF. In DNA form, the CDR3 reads TGTGCCAGTGGGAGGCCAACTACTAATGAAAAACTGTTTTTT.

CDR3 DNA sequence: TGTGCCACCAGTGATTCCGGGACAGGGAACCAGCCCCAGCATTTT. Encoded protein: CATSDSGTGNQPQHF. The rearrangement joins TRBV24-1 to TRBJ1-5; 9 nucleotides agree with TRBD1. Germline V gene lookup returns CDR1 KGHDR and CDR2 SFDVKD. V lost 2 bases to trimming and J lost 7 bases; unmatched junction nucleotides: 5. The CDR3 is made up of 15 amino acids.

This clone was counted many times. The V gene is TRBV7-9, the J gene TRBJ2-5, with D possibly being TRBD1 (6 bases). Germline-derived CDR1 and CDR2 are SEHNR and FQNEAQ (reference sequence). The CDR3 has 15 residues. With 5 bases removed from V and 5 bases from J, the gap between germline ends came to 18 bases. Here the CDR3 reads CASSETLRGAETQYF. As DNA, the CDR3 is TGTGCCAGCAGCGAGACCCTCAGGGGCGCGGAGACCCAGTACTTC. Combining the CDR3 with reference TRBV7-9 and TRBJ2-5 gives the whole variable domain DTGVSQNPRHKITKRGQNVTFRCDPISEHNRLYWYRQTLGQGPEFLTYFQNEAQLEKSRLLSDRFSAERPKGSFSTLEIQRTEQGDSAMYLCASSETLRGAETQYFGPGTRLLVL.

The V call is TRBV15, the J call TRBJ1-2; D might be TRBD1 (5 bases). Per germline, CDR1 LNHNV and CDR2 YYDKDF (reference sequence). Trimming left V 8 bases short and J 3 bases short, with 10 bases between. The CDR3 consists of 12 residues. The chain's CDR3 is CATRGRDYGYTF. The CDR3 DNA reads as TGTGCCACCCGGGGCAGAGACTATGGCTACACCTTC. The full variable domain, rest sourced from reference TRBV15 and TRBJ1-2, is DAMVIQNPRYQVTQFGKPVTLSCSQTLNHNVMYWYQQKSSQAPKLLFHYYDKDFNNEADTPDNFQSRRPNTSFCFLDIRSPGLGDTAMYLCATRGRDYGYTFGSGTRLTVV.

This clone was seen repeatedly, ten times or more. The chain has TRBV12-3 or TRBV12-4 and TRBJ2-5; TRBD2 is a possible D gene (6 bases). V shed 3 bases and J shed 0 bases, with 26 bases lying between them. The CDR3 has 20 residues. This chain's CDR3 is CASSFSPSRRIAEYQETQYF. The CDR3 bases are TGTGCCAGCAGTTTTAGCCCCAGCCGACGGATAGCGGAATACCAAGAGACCCAGTACTTC.

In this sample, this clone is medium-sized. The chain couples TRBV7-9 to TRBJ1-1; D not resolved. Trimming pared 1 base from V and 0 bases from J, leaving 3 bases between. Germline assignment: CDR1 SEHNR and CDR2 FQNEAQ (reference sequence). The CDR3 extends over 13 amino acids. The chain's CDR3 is CASSLGMNTEAFF. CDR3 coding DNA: TGTGCCAGCAGCTTAGGAATGAACACTGAAGCTTTCTTT.

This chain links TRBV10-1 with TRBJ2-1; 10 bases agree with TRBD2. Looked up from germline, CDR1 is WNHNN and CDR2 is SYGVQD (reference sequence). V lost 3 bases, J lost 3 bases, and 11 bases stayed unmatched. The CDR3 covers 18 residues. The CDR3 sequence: CASSDYRTGTSDYNEQFF. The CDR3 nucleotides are TGCGCCAGCAGTGATTATCGAACCGGGACTAGCGACTACAATGAGCAGTTCTTC.

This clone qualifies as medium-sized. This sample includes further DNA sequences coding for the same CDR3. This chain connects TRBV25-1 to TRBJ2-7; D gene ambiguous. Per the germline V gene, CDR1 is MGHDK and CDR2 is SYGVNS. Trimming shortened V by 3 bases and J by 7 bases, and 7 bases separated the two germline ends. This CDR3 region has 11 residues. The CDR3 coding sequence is TGTGCCAGCAGTGATGGACGTGAGCAGTACTTC. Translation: CASSDGREQYF.

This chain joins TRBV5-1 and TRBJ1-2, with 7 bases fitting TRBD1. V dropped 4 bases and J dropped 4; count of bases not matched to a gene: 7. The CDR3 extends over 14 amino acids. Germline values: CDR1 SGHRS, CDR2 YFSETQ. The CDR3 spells CASSAPGQSYGYTF. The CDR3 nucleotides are TGCGCCAGCAGCGCACCGGGACAGTCCTATGGCTACACCTTC.

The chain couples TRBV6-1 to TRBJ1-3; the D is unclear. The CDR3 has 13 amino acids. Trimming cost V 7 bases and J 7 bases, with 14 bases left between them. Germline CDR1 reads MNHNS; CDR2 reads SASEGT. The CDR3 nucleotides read TGTGCCAGCACGTCTCATTCCGGGAACACCATATATTTT. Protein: CASTSHSGNTIYF.

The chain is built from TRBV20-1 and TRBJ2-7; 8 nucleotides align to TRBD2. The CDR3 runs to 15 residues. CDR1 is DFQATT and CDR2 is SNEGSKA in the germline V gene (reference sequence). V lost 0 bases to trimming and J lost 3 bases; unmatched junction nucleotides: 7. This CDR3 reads CSARDSGTRVYEQYF. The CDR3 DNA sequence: TGCAGTGCTAGAGACTCCGGGACTAGGGTCTACGAGCAGTACTTC.

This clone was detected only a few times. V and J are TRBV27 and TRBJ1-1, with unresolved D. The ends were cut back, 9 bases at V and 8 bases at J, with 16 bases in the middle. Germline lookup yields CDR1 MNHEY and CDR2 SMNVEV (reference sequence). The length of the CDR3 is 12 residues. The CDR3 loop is CASFGLEREAFF. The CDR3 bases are TGTGCCAGTTTCGGTTTAGAGAGGGAAGCTTTCTTT.

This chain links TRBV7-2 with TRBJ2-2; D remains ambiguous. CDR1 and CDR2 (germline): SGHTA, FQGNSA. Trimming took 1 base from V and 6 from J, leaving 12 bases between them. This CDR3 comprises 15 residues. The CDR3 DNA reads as TGTGCCAGCAGCTTAGGGACCACCTATGCCGGGGAGCTGTTTTTT. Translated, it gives CASSLGTTYAGELFF.

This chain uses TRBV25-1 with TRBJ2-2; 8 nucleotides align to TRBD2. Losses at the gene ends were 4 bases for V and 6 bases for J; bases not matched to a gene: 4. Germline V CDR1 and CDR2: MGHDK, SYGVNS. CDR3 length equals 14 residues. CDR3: CASSAAGASGELFF. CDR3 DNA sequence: TGTGCCAGCAGTGCAGCGGGAGCGTCCGGGGAGCTGTTTTTT.

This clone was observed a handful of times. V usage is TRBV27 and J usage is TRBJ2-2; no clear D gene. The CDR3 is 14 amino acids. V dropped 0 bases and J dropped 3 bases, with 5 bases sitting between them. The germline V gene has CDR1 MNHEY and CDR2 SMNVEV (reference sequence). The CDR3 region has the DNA TGTGCCAGCAGTTTATCAGCAGACACCGGGGAGCTGTTTTTT. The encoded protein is CASSLSADTGELFF.

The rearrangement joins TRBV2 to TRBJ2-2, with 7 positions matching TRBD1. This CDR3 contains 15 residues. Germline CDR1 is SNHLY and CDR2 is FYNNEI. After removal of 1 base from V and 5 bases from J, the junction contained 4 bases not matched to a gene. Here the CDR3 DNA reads TGTGCCAGCAGTGAAGGGACAGGTGATACCGGGGAGCTGTTTTTT. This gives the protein CASSEGTGDTGELFF. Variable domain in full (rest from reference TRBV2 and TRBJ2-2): EPEVTQTPSHQVTQMGQEVILRCVPISNHLYFYWYRQILGQKVEFLVSFYNNEISEKSEIFDDQFSVERPDGSNFTLKIRSTKLEDSAMYFCASSEGTGDTGELFFGEGSRLTVL.